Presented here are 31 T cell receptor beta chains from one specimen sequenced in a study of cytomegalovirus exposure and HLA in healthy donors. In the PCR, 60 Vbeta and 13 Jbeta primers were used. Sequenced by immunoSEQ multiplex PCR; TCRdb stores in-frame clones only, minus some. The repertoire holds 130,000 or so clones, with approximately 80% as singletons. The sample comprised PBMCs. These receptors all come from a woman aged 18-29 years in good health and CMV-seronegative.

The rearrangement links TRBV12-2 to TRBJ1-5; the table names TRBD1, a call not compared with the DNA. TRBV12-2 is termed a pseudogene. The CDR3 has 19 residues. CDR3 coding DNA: TGTGCAAGTCGCTTTAGCAGGTCCCCTGGACAGAATAGCAATCAGCCCCAGCATTTT. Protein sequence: CASRFSRSPGQNSNQPQHF.

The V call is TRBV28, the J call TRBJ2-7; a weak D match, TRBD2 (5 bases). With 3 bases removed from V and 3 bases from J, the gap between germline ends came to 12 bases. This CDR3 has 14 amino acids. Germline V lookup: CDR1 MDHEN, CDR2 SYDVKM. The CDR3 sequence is CASSFVAGGYEQYF. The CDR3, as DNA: TGTGCCAGCAGTTTTGTGGCAGGAGGCTACGAGCAGTACTTC.

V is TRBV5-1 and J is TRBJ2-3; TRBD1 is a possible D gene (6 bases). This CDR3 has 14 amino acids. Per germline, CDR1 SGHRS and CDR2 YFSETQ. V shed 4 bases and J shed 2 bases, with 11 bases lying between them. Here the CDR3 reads CASSRTGLTDTQYF. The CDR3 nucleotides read TGCGCCAGCAGCCGTACAGGGCTCACAGATACGCAGTATTTT. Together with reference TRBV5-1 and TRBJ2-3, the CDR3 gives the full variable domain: KAGVTQTPRYLIKTRGQQVTLSCSPISGHRSVSWYQQTPGQGLQFLFEYFSETQRNKGNFPGRFSGRQFSNSRSEMNVSTLELGDSALYLCASSRTGLTDTQYFGPGTRLTVL.

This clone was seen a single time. The CDR3 loop is CASSTDIPYEQYF. The CDR3 bases are TGTGCCAGCAGTACCGACATCCCCTACGAGCAGTACTTC. The V and J genes are TRBV7-9 and TRBJ2-7; no clear D. Germline values: CDR1 SEHNR, CDR2 FQNEAQ (reference sequence). The CDR3 runs to 13 residues. V was shortened by 6 bases and J by 2 bases, with 11 bases between the two germline ends.

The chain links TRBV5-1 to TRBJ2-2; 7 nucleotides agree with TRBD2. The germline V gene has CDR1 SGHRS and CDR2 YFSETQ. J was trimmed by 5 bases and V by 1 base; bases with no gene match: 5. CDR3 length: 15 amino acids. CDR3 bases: TGCGCCAGCAGCTTGTTTTCGCGGGAGACCGGGGAGCTGTTTTTT. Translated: CASSLFSRETGELFF.

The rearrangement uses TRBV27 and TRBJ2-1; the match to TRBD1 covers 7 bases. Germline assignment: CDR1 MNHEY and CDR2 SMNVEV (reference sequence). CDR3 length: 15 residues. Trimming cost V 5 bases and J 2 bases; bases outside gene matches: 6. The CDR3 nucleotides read TGTGCCAGCAGTGCCAGGGGGACCACCTACAATGAGCAGTTCTTC. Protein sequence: CASSARGTTYNEQFF.

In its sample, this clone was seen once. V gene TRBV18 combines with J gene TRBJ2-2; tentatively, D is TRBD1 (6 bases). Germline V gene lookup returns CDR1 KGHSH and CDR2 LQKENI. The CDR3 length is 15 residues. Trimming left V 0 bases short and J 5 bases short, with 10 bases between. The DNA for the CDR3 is TGTGCCAGCTCACCACCGGCAGGGGAGACCGGGGAGCTGTTTTTT. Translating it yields CASSPPAGETGELFF.

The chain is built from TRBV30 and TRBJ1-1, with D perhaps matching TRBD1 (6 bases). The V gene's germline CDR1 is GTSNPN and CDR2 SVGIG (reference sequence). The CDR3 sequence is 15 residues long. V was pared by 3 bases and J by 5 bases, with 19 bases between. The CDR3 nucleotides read TGTGCCTGGAGGCCTGATTCGAGGGGGAGAACTGAAGCTTTCTTT. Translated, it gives CAWRPDSRGRTEAFF.

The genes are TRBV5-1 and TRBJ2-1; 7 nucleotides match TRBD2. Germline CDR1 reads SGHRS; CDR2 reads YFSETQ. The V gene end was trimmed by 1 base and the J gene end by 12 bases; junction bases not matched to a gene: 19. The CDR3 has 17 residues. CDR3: CASSLKASGHLGFGQFF. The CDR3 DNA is TGCGCCAGCAGCTTGAAGGCTAGCGGTCATTTGGGGTTTGGGCAGTTCTTC.

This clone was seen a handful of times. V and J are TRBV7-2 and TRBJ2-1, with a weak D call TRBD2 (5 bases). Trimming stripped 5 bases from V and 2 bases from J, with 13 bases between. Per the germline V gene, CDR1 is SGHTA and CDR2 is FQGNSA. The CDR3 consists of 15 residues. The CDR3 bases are TGTGCCAGCAGCCTCGACTACGCCCCCTACAATGAGCAGTTCTTC. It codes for CASSLDYAPYNEQFF.

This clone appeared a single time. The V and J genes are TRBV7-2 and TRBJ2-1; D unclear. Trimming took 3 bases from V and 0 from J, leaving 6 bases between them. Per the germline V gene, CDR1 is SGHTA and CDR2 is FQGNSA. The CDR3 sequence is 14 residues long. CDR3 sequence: CASSFPSSYNEQFF. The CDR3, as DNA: TGTGCCAGCAGCTTCCCGAGCTCCTACAATGAGCAGTTCTTC. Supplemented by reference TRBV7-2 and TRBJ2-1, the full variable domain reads GAGVSQSPSNKVTEKGKDVELRCDPISGHTALYWYRQSLGQGLEFLIYFQGNSAPDKSGLPSDRFSAERTGGSVSTLTIQRTQQEDSAVYLCASSFPSSYNEQFFGPGTRLTVL.

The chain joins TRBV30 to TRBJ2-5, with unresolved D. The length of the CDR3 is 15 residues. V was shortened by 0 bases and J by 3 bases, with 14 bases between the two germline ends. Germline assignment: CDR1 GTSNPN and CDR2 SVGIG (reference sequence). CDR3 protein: CAWSVNGNLKETQYF. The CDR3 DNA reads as TGTGCCTGGAGTGTAAATGGCAATTTGAAAGAGACCCAGTACTTC.

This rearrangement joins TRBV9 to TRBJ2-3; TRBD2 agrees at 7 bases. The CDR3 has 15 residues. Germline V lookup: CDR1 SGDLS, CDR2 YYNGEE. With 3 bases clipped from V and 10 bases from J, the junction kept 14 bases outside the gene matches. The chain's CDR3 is CASSGPSFGREAQYF. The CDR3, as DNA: TGTGCCAGCAGCGGACCCTCCTTTGGGAGGGAGGCGCAGTATTTT.

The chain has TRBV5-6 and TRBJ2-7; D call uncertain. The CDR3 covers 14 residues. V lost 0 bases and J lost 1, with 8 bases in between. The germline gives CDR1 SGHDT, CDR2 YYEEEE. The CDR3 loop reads CASSLAGSSYEQYF. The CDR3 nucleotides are TGTGCCAGCAGCTTGGCTGGCAGTTCCTACGAGCAGTACTTC.

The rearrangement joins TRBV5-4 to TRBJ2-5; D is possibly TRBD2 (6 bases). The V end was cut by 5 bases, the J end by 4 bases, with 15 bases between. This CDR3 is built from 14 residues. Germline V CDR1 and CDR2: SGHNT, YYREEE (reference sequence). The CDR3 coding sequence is TGTGCCAGCAGAGCGCCGGGACTTTCAGAGACCCAGTACTTC. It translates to CASRAPGLSETQYF.

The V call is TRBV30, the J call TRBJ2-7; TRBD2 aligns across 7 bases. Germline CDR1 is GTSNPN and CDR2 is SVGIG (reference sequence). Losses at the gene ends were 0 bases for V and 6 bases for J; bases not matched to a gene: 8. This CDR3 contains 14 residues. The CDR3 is CAWSVGGSGIEQYF. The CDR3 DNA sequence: TGTGCCTGGAGTGTTGGCGGGAGTGGAATCGAGCAGTACTTC.

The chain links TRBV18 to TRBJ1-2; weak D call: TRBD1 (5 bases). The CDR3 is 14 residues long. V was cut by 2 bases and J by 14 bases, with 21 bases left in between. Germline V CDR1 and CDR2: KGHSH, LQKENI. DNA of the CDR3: TGTGCCAGCTCACCAAAACCCTCGGCAGGGAGGGAGACCTTC. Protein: CASSPKPSAGRETF. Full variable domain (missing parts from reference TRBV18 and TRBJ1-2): NAGVMQNPRHLVRRRGQEARLRCSPMKGHSHVYWYRQLPEEGLKFMVYLQKENIIDESGMPKERFSAEFPKEGPSILRIQQVVRGDSAAYFCASSPKPSAGRETFGSGTRLTVV.

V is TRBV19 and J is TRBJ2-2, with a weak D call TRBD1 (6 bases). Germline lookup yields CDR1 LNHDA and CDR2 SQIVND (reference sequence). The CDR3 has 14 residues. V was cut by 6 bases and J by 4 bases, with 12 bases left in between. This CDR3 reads CASRNYRATGELFF. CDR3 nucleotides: TGTGCCAGTAGGAATTACAGGGCCACCGGGGAGCTGTTTTTT. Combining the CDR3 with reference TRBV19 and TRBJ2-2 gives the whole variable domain DGGITQSPKYLFRKEGQNVTLSCEQNLNHDAMYWYRQDPGQGLRLIYYSQIVNDFQKGDIAEGYSVSREKKESFPLTVTSAQKNPTAFYLCASRNYRATGELFFGEGSRLTVL.

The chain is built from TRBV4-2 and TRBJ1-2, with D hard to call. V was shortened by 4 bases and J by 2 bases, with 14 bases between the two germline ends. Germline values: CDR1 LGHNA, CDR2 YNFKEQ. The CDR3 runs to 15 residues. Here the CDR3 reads CASSPTSGGNYGYTF. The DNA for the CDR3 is TGTGCCAGCAGCCCAACCAGCGGAGGAAACTATGGCTACACCTTC.

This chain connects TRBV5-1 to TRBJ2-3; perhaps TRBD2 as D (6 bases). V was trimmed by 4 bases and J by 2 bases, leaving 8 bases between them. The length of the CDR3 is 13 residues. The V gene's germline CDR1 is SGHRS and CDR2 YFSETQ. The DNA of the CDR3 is TGCGCCAGCAGCGCGGGACCCACAGATACGCAGTATTTT. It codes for CASSAGPTDTQYF. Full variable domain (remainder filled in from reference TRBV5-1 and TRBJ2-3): KAGVTQTPRYLIKTRGQQVTLSCSPISGHRSVSWYQQTPGQGLQFLFEYFSETQRNKGNFPGRFSGRQFSNSRSEMNVSTLELGDSALYLCASSAGPTDTQYFGPGTRLTVL.

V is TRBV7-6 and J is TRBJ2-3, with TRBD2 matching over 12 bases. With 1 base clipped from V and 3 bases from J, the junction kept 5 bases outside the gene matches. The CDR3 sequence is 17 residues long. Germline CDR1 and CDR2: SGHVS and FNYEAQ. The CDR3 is CASSLGTSGIETDTQYF. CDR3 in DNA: TGTGCCAGCAGCTTAGGGACTAGCGGGATCGAGACAGATACGCAGTATTTT.

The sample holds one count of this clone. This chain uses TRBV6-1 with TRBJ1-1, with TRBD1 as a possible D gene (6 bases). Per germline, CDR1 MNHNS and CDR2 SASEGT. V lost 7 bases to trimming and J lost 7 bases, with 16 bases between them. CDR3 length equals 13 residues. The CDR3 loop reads CASTLGGDYEAFF. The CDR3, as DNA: TGTGCCAGCACTTTAGGGGGGGATTATGAAGCTTTCTTT.

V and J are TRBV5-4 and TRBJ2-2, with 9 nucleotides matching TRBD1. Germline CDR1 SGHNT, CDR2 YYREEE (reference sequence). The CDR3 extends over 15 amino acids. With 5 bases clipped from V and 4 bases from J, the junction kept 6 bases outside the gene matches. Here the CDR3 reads CASRNHRGLTGELFF. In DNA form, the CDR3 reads TGTGCCAGCAGGAACCACAGGGGGCTCACCGGGGAGCTGTTTTTT.

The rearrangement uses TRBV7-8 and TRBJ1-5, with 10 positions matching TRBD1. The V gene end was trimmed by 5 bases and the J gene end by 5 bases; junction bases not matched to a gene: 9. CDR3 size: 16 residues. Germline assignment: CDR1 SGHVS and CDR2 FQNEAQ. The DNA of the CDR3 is TGTGCCAGCAGCACGACTCCCGGGACAGGGGATCAGCCCCAGCATTTT. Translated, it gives CASSTTPGTGDQPQHF.

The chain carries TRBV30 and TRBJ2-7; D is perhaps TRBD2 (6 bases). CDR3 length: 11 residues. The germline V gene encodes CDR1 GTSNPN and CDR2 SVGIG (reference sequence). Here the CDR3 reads CAYYWGGQQYF. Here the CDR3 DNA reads TGTGCGTACTACTGGGGAGGCCAGCAGTACTTC. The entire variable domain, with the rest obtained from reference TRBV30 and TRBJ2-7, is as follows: SQTIHQWPATLVQPVGSPLSLECTVEGTSNPNLYWYRQAAGRGLQLLFYSVGIGQISSEVPQNLSASRPQDRQFILSSKKLLLSDSGFYLCAYYWGGQQYFGPGTRLTVT.

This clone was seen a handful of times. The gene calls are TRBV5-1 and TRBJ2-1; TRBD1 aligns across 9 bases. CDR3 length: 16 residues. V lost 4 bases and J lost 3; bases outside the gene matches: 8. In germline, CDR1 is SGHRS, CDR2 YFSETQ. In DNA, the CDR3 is TGCGCCAGCAGCCCGGGACAGGGATTGGGCTACAATGAGCAGTTCTTC. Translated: CASSPGQGLGYNEQFF.

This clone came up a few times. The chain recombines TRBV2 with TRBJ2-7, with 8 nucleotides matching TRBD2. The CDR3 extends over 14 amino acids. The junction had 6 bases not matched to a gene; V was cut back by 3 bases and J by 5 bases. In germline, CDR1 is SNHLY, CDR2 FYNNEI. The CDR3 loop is CASSDRSGIDEQYF. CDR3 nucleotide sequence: TGTGCCAGCAGTGACCGTAGCGGGATAGACGAGCAGTACTTC.

CDR3 nucleotide sequence: TGTGCCAGCAGTTCCGGGACTAGCGGATACAATGAGCAGTTCTTC. It translates to CASSSGTSGYNEQFF. The chain has TRBV6-4 and TRBJ2-1; TRBD2 matches 11 bases. With V trimmed by 5 bases and J by 4 bases, 4 bases remained unmatched. Looked up from germline, CDR1 is MRHNA and CDR2 is SNTAGT. The CDR3 consists of 15 residues.

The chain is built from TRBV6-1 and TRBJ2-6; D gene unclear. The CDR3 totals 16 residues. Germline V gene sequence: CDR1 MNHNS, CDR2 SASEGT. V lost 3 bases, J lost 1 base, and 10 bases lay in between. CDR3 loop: CASSESWASGANVLTF. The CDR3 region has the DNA TGTGCCAGCAGTGAGAGTTGGGCATCTGGGGCCAACGTCCTGACTTTC.

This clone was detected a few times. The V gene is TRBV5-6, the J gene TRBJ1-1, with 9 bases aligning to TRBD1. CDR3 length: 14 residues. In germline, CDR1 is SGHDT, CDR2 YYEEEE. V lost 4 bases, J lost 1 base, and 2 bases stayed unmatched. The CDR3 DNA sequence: TGTGCCAGCAGCAGGGACAGGGCGAACACTGAAGCTTTCTTT. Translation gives CASSRDRANTEAFF.

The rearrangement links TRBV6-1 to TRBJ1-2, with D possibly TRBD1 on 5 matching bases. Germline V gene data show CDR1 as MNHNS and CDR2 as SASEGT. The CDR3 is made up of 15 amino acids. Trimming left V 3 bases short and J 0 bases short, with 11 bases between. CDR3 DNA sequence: TGTGCCAGCAGTGATACGGGGGATACTAACTATGGCTACACCTTC. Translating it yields CASSDTGDTNYGYTF.